This paragraph reports one T cell receptor (beta chain). Antigen: not known. This specimen comes from a study of shared clonotypes between healthy human individuals. Points from the study as a whole: In contrast to clonotypes shared by all four donors, non-shared clonotypes had lower generation probabilities. Only blood underwent sampling, and tissue repertoires likely differ.

Using immunoSEQ multiplex PCR, the repertoire was profiled, and TCRdb retains in-frame clones only, with some absent. The sample has 550,000 to 850,000 clones, around 67% seen once; the top ten hold approximately 1.8%. The sample comprised memory CD4+ T cells sorted from blood. Specified subset: CD45RA-negative fraction. The clonotype originates from a woman aged 25 to 39 in good health.

The CDR3 DNA reads TGTGCCAGCAGCCAAGATTGGCTAGCGGCCGTTTACTACAATGAGCAGTTCTTC. Its translation: CASSQDWLAAVYYNEQFF. This chain joins TRBV4-2 and TRBJ2-1; 7 bases fit TRBD2. The CDR3 spans 18 residues. J gave up 3 bases and V 0 bases, and 11 bases lay outside the gene matches. Per the germline V gene, CDR1 is LGHNA and CDR2 is YNFKEQ.